A single sample gave rise to the 18 T cell receptor beta chains below, sequenced in a study of T cells in Graves' hyperthyroidism and ophthalmopathy. Amplified TCR beta CDR3 regions came from RNA transcripts. HTBI primers were used for first-round RT-PCR of the TCR CDR3. TCRdb called the multiplex PCR reads again in MiXCR, with one record for every CDR3 protein. The table has roughly 420,000 distinct CDR3 sequences, roughly 14% seen once. The sample was blood. Every receptor here comes from a woman between 18 and 29 years old with Graves' hyperthyroidism.

This clonotype was seen repeatedly, ten times or more. This chain links TRBV18 with TRBJ2-3; 7 nucleotides align to TRBD2. This CDR3 spans 14 amino acids. Germline trimming cut 6 bases from V and 6 bases from J; bases unmatched to any gene: 9. Germline-derived CDR1 and CDR2 are KGHSH and LQKENI. The CDR3: CASSVTSESDTQYF. Written as DNA, the CDR3 is TGTGCCAGCTCTGTAACTAGCGAATCCGATACGCAGTATTTT. Full variable domain (rest looked up from reference TRBV18 and TRBJ2-3): NAGVMQNPRHLVRRRGQEARLRCSPMKGHSHVYWYRQLPEEGLKFMVYLQKENIIDESGMPKERFSAEFPKEGPSILRIQQVVRGDSAAYFCASSVTSESDTQYFGPGTRLTVL.

This clonotype was detected ten times or more. CDR3 sequence (DNA): TGTGCCTGGGGGAAAGACCGATACACTGAAGCTTTCTTT. Encoded protein: CAWGKDRYTEAFF. J is TRBJ1-1 and V is TRBV30; D not resolved. CDR3 length: 13 residues. Germline assignment: CDR1 GTSNPN and CDR2 SVGIG (reference sequence). V was trimmed by 5 bases and J by 3 bases, leaving 13 bases between them.

This clonotype was seen many times. The chain carries TRBV3-1 and TRBJ1-1; 11 nucleotides line up with TRBD1. V dropped 5 bases and J dropped 5; count of bases not matched to a gene: 4. The CDR3 spans 14 residues. Germline V CDR1 and CDR2: LGHDT, YNNKEL (reference sequence). CDR3 sequence: CASSSGTGGTEAFF. CDR3 in DNA: TGTGCCAGCAGCTCCGGGACAGGGGGAACTGAAGCTTTCTTT.

This clonotype was counted ten times or more. This sequence joins TRBV6-1 and TRBJ2-3, with D uncertain. Trimming stripped 6 bases from V and 5 bases from J, with 12 bases between. Germline V gene sequence: CDR1 MNHNS, CDR2 SASEGT. The CDR3 is 13 residues long. The CDR3 coding sequence is TGTGCCAGCAGAGATTATTTGGAAGATACGCAGTATTTT. This sequence encodes CASRDYLEDTQYF.

This clonotype was found many times. J is TRBJ2-7 and V is TRBV7-3, with D uncertain. The V gene lost 1 base and the J gene lost 5 bases, with 12 bases spanning the gap. The CDR3 has 14 residues. The V gene's germline CDR1 is SGHTA and CDR2 FQGTGA. CDR3 in amino acids: CASSLNAGYDEQYF. CDR3 sequence (DNA): TGTGCCAGCAGCTTAAACGCCGGTTACGACGAGCAGTACTTC. Looking up the rest from reference TRBV7-3 and TRBJ2-7 gives the full variable domain: GAGVSQTPSNKVTEKGKYVELRCDPISGHTALYWYRQSLGQGPEFLIYFQGTGAADDSGLPNDRFFAVRPEGSVSTLKIQRTERGDSAVYLCASSLNAGYDEQYFGPGTRLTVT.

This clonotype was seen ten or more times. The chain links TRBV18 to TRBJ1-4, with TRBD1 matching 7 bases. CDR1 and CDR2 from the germline V gene are KGHSH and LQKENI. The trim removed 3 bases at V and 4 bases at J, leaving 5 bases unmatched. This CDR3 contains 15 residues. For the CDR3, the DNA is TGTGCCAGCTCACCTTGGGACAGCTTTAATGAAAAACTGTTTTTT. This encodes CASSPWDSFNEKLFF.

The table lists this clonotype with many counts. The genes are TRBV24-1 and TRBJ2-7, with 9 bases lining up with TRBD2. The V gene's germline CDR1 is KGHDR and CDR2 SFDVKD. CDR3 length equals 16 residues. V trimming: 3 bases; J trimming: 0 bases; junction bases outside the gene matches: 5. DNA of the CDR3: TGTGCCACCAGTGATGCAACTAGCGGGCCCTCCTACGAGCAGTACTTC. Translation gives CATSDATSGPSYEQYF.

The chain carries TRBV6-2 or TRBV6-3 and TRBJ2-2; TRBD2 agrees at 8 bases. The CDR3 is 16 amino acids. CDR1 MNHEY and CDR2 SVGEGT come from the germline V gene. V trimming: 5 bases; J trimming: 4 bases; junction bases outside the gene matches: 9. CDR3: CASSTSGGGVTGELFF. CDR3 nucleotide sequence: TGTGCCAGCAGTACCTCGGGGGGGGGGGTCACCGGGGAGCTGTTTTTT.

Comments on this clonotype: A much larger clone differs from this one at a single base, so this may be a read error. CDR3 bases: TGTGCCAGCAGCCCCCGGGACTGTCTTAATTCACCCCTCCACTTT. Translation gives CASSPRDCLNSPLHF. This chain joins TRBV5-6 and TRBJ1-6; D is possibly TRBD1 (5 bases). This CDR3 is built from 15 residues. With 4 bases removed from V and 6 bases from J, the gap between germline ends came to 14 bases. Germline CDR1 is SGHDT and CDR2 is YYEEEE.

The chain is built from TRBV28 and TRBJ1-2; TRBD1 matches 7 bases. The CDR3 is made up of 17 amino acids. With V trimmed by 2 bases and J by 4 bases, 13 bases remained unmatched. Per the germline V gene, CDR1 is MDHEN and CDR2 is SYDVKM. CDR3: CASSLVLQGKSPYGYTF. The CDR3 region has the DNA TGTGCCAGCAGTTTAGTGTTACAGGGGAAGTCCCCCTATGGCTACACCTTC.

This chain connects TRBV12-3 or TRBV12-4 to TRBJ2-2; no clear D. Deletions cut 4 bases from V and 0 bases from J, with 9 bases between. The CDR3 extends over 15 amino acids. Written as DNA, the CDR3 is TGTGCCAGCAGTTCGGACGTTCCGAACACCGGGGAGCTGTTTTTT. This translates into CASSSDVPNTGELFF.

The chain carries TRBV6-5 and TRBJ1-4; TRBD1 might be the D (5 bases). The CDR3 runs 15 residues. V was pared by 2 bases and J by 12 bases, with 19 bases between. Germline V CDR1 and CDR2: MNHEY, SVGAGI. The CDR3 reads CASSYGRGGGEELFF. The CDR3 region has the DNA TGTGCCAGCAGTTACGGTAGGGGCGGTGGAGAAGAACTGTTTTTT.

This clonotype appeared many times. V gene TRBV20-1 combines with J gene TRBJ2-1, with D possibly being TRBD1 (7 bases). The ends were cut back, 5 bases at V and 2 bases at J, with 10 bases in the middle. CDR1 DFQATT and CDR2 SNEGSKA come from the germline V gene (reference sequence). The CDR3 runs to 13 residues. DNA for the CDR3: TGCAGTGCTGGAGGGGGCGCCTACAATGAGCAGTTCTTC. It codes for CSAGGGAYNEQFF.

Only a few counts were recorded for this clonotype. The junction departs from germline at one end; a sequencing error may be responsible. This sequence joins TRBV5-1 and TRBJ2-1; D unclear. From germline, CDR1 is SGHRS and CDR2 YFSETQ. The CDR3 has 13 amino acids. The CDR3 is CASSHLSPHEQFF. The CDR3 region has the DNA TGTGCCAGCAGCCACCTAAGCCCCCATGAGCAGTTCTTC.

This clonotype was seen a few times. The chain is built from TRBV4-1 and TRBJ2-1, with TRBD2 matching 7 bases. The CDR3 loop spans 17 amino acids. Germline trimming cut 1 base from V and 8 bases from J; bases unmatched to any gene: 14. Germline CDR1 MGHRA, CDR2 YSYEKL. CDR3: CASSQGLGAGAWDEQFF. The DNA for the CDR3 is TGCGCCAGCAGCCAAGGGCTAGGGGCGGGAGCCTGGGATGAGCAGTTCTTC.

This clonotype was seen a few times. This chain uses TRBV6-5 with TRBJ2-1, with D perhaps matching TRBD1 (5 bases). The CDR3 is 15 residues long. CDR1 is MNHEY, CDR2 SVGAGI, per germline. Between the trimmed V and J ends, which lost 2 bases and 8 bases, there was a span of 16 bases. The DNA for the CDR3 is TGTGCCAGCAGTTACCTCCGACAGACCGCCGATGAGCAGTTCTTC. It yields the protein CASSYLRQTADEQFF.

This clonotype was counted a few times. The rearrangement joins TRBV7-9 to TRBJ1-4; D unresolved. Looked up from germline, CDR1 is SEHNR and CDR2 is FQNEAQ (reference sequence). With 1 base removed from V and 8 bases from J, the gap between germline ends came to 8 bases. The CDR3 has 13 amino acids. The CDR3 is CASSLDAVEKLFF. CDR3 DNA sequence: TGTGCCAGCAGCTTAGATGCGGTAGAAAAACTGTTTTTT.

The chain combines TRBV5-5 with TRBJ2-7, with D possibly TRBD1 on 6 matching bases. Germline V gives CDR1 SGHKS, CDR2 YYEKEE (reference sequence). The CDR3 runs to 13 residues. V shed 3 bases and J shed 5 bases, with 12 bases lying between them. This CDR3 is CASSSYQGNEQYF. The CDR3 nucleotides read TGTGCCAGCAGCTCCTATCAGGGGAACGAGCAGTACTTC.